This T cell receptor (beta chain) is from a study of T cells in Graves' hyperthyroidism and ophthalmopathy. Whole-study results and caveats: Peripheral blood also featured most of the thyroid clonotypes expanded above 0.001.

Trimming removed 2 bases at V and 0 bases at J, with 8 bases between. Germline CDR1 MNHEY, CDR2 SVGAGI. This CDR3 region has 14 residues. This clonotype came up many times. The antigen is not known. Researchers took RNA transcripts and amplified the TCR beta CDR3 regions from them. The TCR CDR3 first-round RT-PCR relied on the HTBI primer set. TCRdb redid the calling of the multiplex PCR reads with MiXCR, one entry per CDR3 protein. The sample shows about 250,000 distinct CDR3 sequences, approximately 14% of them seen only once. The receptor was isolated from a woman aged 50 to 60 with Graves' hyperthyroidism that later progressed to Graves' ophthalmopathy. Specimen: blood. The J gene is TRBJ2-7, the V gene TRBV6-5; D is undetermined. CDR3 protein: CASSYRLNSYEQYF. DNA of the CDR3: TGTGCCAGCAGTTACCGATTGAACTCCTACGAGCAGTACTTC.